A single sample gave rise to the 15 T cell receptor beta chains below, sequenced in a study of human T cells and chemical hapten exposure. From the 5' RACE reads, TCRdb called clonotypes with MiXCR, one entry per CDR3 protein. This repertoire shows under 85,000 distinct CDR3 sequences, 7.7% found once; its top ten account for approximately 2.3%. Someone pulled total RNA out of unfractionated whole blood. These TCRs come from a male donor in good health.

This clonotype was seen more than once but under ten times. J is TRBJ1-5 and V is TRBV19; D not resolved. From germline, CDR1 is LNHDA and CDR2 SQIVND (reference sequence). The V and J ends lost 0 bases and 1 base respectively, with 16 bases between them. The CDR3 is 18 amino acids. For the CDR3, the DNA is TGTGCCAGTAGTATAGATCTTGAACCGGATTACAGCAATCAGCCCCAGCATTTT. It yields the protein CASSIDLEPDYSNQPQHF. Together with reference TRBV19 and TRBJ1-5, the CDR3 gives the full variable domain: DGGITQSPKYLFRKEGQNVTLSCEQNLNHDAMYWYRQDPGQGLRLIYYSQIVNDFQKGDIAEGYSVSREKKESFPLTVTSAQKNPTAFYLCASSIDLEPDYSNQPQHFGDGTRLSIL.

This clonotype was detected a few times. The chain has TRBV7-2 and TRBJ1-6, with TRBD1 identical over 10 bases. CDR1 SGHTA and CDR2 FQGNSA come from the germline V gene. J lost 10 bases, V lost 5 bases, and 11 bases had no gene match. This CDR3 region has 16 residues. CDR3 sequence reads: CASSPKGQGLDSPLHF. DNA for the CDR3: TGTGCCAGCAGCCCAAAGGGACAGGGGCTTGACTCACCCCTCCACTTT.

The chain links TRBV7-2 to TRBJ1-5; TRBD1 might be the D (5 bases). Germline CDR1 is SGHTA and CDR2 is FQGNSA. This CDR3 contains 15 residues. Trimming stripped 3 bases from V and 0 bases from J, with 9 bases between. The CDR3 spells CASSLQTGSNQPQHF. CDR3 DNA: TGTGCCAGCAGCTTGCAAACAGGTAGCAATCAGCCCCAGCATTTT.

The chain joins TRBV4-1 to TRBJ1-6, with D uncertain. Germline CDR1 MGHRA, CDR2 YSYEKL. V was trimmed by 2 bases and J by 9 bases, leaving 14 bases between them. The CDR3 runs 15 residues. CDR3 residues: CASSQTSWGCSPLHF. The CDR3 bases are TGCGCCAGCAGCCAAACGTCCTGGGGTTGTTCACCCCTCCACTTT.

Only a few counts were recorded for this clonotype. This chain connects TRBV12-3 or TRBV12-4 to TRBJ2-1, with a weak D call TRBD2 (7 bases). Trimming cost V 6 bases and J 1 base, with 19 bases left between them. This CDR3 contains 17 residues. The DNA of the CDR3 is TGTGCCAGCAGCACCCCCGAGGGGGGGCTGTCCTACAATGAGCAGTTCTTC. This sequence encodes CASSTPEGGLSYNEQFF.

This clonotype was counted many times. V is TRBV19 and J is TRBJ1-2, with TRBD1 matching over 7 bases. This CDR3 has 16 amino acids. V was pared by 5 bases and J by 3 bases, with 12 bases of the junction left unmatched. Looked up from germline, CDR1 is LNHDA and CDR2 is SQIVND (reference sequence). As DNA, the CDR3 is TGTGCCAGTAGTGGTATGACGTTAACAGGGGACTATGGCTACACCTTC. This translates into CASSGMTLTGDYGYTF.

This clonotype came up many times. J is TRBJ1-2 and V is TRBV12-3 or TRBV12-4; D is possibly TRBD1 (6 bases). The V and J ends lost 2 bases and 4 bases respectively, with 14 bases between them. The CDR3 totals 15 residues. Written as DNA, the CDR3 is TGTGCCAGCAGTTTACCGAGGGGGGGCGCCTATGGCTACACCTTC. Translation: CASSLPRGGAYGYTF.

Ten or more counts support this clonotype. The chain employs TRBV6-2 or TRBV6-3 and TRBJ1-1, with TRBD1 as a possible D gene (5 bases). Germline V CDR1 and CDR2: MNHEY, SVGEGT. CDR3 length: 13 amino acids. Deletions cut 6 bases from V and 5 bases from J, with 13 bases between. The CDR3 sequence is CASSIDWGTEAFF. In DNA, the CDR3 is TGTGCCAGCAGCATAGACTGGGGGACTGAAGCTTTCTTT.

This clonotype occurred a few times. The rearrangement joins TRBV5-1 to TRBJ2-1; TRBD2 aligns across 10 bases. The V and J ends lost 3 bases and 8 bases, in that order; junction bases with no gene match: 11. The V gene's germline CDR1 is SGHRS and CDR2 YFSETQ. The CDR3 is 16 residues long. CDR3 nucleotide sequence: TGCGCCAGCAGCTCGGAGGCTAGCGGGGGTCTCGATGAGCAGTTCTTC. It specifies CASSSEASGGLDEQFF.

The chain joins TRBV15 to TRBJ2-1, with a tentative D call TRBD1 (7 bases). Per germline, CDR1 LNHNV and CDR2 YYDKDF (reference sequence). V lost 9 bases to trimming and J lost 3 bases, with 15 bases between them. The CDR3 length is 14 residues. The CDR3 reads CATSGGTDYNEQFF. The DNA of the CDR3 is TGTGCCACGTCAGGAGGGACAGACTACAATGAGCAGTTCTTC. Using reference TRBV15 and TRBJ2-1 for the parts outside the CDR3, the full variable domain is DAMVIQNPRYQVTQFGKPVTLSCSQTLNHNVMYWYQQKSSQAPKLLFHYYDKDFNNEADTPDNFQSRRPNTSFCFLDIRSPGLGDTAMYLCATSGGTDYNEQFFGPGTRLTVL.

The rearrangement links TRBV6-2 or TRBV6-3 to TRBJ1-4, with a tentative D call TRBD1 (5 bases). CDR1 is MNHEY, CDR2 SVGEGT, per germline. V was pared by 6 bases and J by 7 bases, with 18 bases between. The CDR3 has 15 residues. The CDR3 nucleotides are TGTGCCAGCAGCTGGGGACGTAACTACGGTGAAAAACTGTTTTTT. This codes for CASSWGRNYGEKLFF.

This clonotype was picked up many times. The genes are TRBV2 and TRBJ2-1, with 8 bases that match TRBD1. The CDR3 has 15 amino acids. CDR1 is SNHLY and CDR2 is FYNNEI in the germline V gene. V trimming: 7 bases; J trimming: 1 base; junction bases outside the gene matches: 6. In DNA form, the CDR3 reads TGTGCCAGCACGTCCGGGACAGGATCCTACAATGAGCAGTTCTTC. Protein: CASTSGTGSYNEQFF.

V is TRBV29-1 and J is TRBJ1-1; D gene ambiguous. Trimming shortened V by 4 bases and J by 4 bases, and 7 bases separated the two germline ends. Germline V lookup: CDR1 SQVTM, CDR2 ANQGSEA. The CDR3 consists of 11 residues. The CDR3 reads CSVGSSTEAFF. The CDR3 DNA reads TGCAGCGTTGGGAGTTCCACTGAAGCTTTCTTT.

The chain uses TRBV21-1 and TRBJ2-2; the table's D gene call, TRBD1, was not cross checked with the DNA. TRBV21-1 is a pseudogene locus. This CDR3 has 15 amino acids. Here the CDR3 DNA reads TGTGCCAGCAGCAAAAGGAAAGGGAAACCCGGGGAGCTGTTTTTT. This sequence encodes CASSKRKGKPGELFF.

This chain joins TRBV6-1 and TRBJ2-1; 9 positions agree with TRBD1. The CDR3 has 15 residues. Germline lookup yields CDR1 MNHNS and CDR2 SASEGT. V shed 6 bases and J 7 bases; nucleotides not matched to a gene: 10. Here the CDR3 reads CASRAWTGEWNEQFF. Here the CDR3 DNA reads TGTGCCAGCAGAGCGTGGACAGGGGAATGGAATGAGCAGTTCTTC.